This note documents a single T cell receptor beta chain sequence. Its matching antigen is unknown. This record comes from a study of cytomegalovirus exposure and HLA in healthy donors. Each donor was healthy, and each was a bone marrow donor. Both 60 Vbeta primers and 13 Jbeta primers went into the PCR. The table came from immunoSEQ multiplex PCR; TCRdb's copy has only in-frame clones and leaves some out. This table has about 130,000 clones, 81% appearing once. Study conclusions and caveats: Rare TCR sequences predominated, though certain public TCRs were found in many donors. Highly shared variants forming one cluster were likely a sequencing artifact. Cytomegalovirus status was reportedly diagnosed by the classifier with high specificity and sensitivity.

The CDR3 runs to 14 residues. Trimming took 5 bases from V and 6 from J, leaving 11 bases between them. Germline V CDR1 and CDR2: LNHDA, SQIVND (reference sequence). The TCR comes from a man between 18 and 29 years old in good health and CMV-seropositive. The sample consisted of PBMCs. The chain employs TRBV19 and TRBJ1-6, with D possibly TRBD1 on 5 matching bases. The CDR3 DNA follows: TGTGCCAGTAGTCGACAGACCTTTAATTCACCCCTCCACTTT. This sequence encodes CASSRQTFNSPLHF.